Presented here are 20 T cell receptor beta chains from one specimen sequenced in a study of early T cells in non-severe SARS-CoV-2 infection. TCRdb called the 5' RACE reads again in MiXCR, with one record for every CDR3 protein. The sample shows roughly 93,000 distinct CDR3 sequences, approximately 14% of them seen only once. Sequenced input: whole blood. These receptors originate from an adult who was a healthcare worker with PCR-confirmed SARS-CoV-2 infection or an uninfected control (not recorded which).

J is TRBJ2-4 and V is TRBV29-1; 7 bases are a match to TRBD2. Germline V gene lookup returns CDR1 SQVTM and CDR2 ANQGSEA. V shed 2 bases and J 3 bases; nucleotides not matched to a gene: 7. The CDR3 has 15 amino acids. The DNA for the CDR3 is TGCAGCGTTGAACCTTACTGGGGGGGCAAAAACATTCAGTACTTC. Translated: CSVEPYWGGKNIQYF. Variable domain in full (rest from reference TRBV29-1 and TRBJ2-4): SAVISQKPSRDICQRGTSLTIQCQVDSQVTMMFWYRQQPGQSLTLIATANQGSEATYESGFVIDKFPISRPNLTFSTLTVSNMSPEDSSIYLCSVEPYWGGKNIQYFGAGTRLSVL.

This clonotype has only a few counts. The genes are TRBV6-1 and TRBJ1-6; TRBD1 agrees at 10 bases. CDR1 and CDR2 from the germline V gene are MNHNS and SASEGT. The CDR3 contains 16 residues. J lost 3 bases, V lost 3 bases, and 2 bases had no gene match. The DNA for the CDR3 is TGTGCCAGCAGTGATCGGGACAGGGGCTATAATTCACCCCTCCACTTT. Protein sequence: CASSDRDRGYNSPLHF.

This clonotype was counted only a few times. This rearrangement joins TRBV7-2 to TRBJ2-5; D may be TRBD1 (5 bases). V was trimmed by 1 base and J by 2 bases, leaving 5 bases between them. Germline V gene sequence: CDR1 SGHTA, CDR2 FQGNSA. The CDR3 is made up of 13 amino acids. The CDR3 DNA is TGTGCCAGCAGCTTAGACAGGCAAGAGACCCAGTACTTC. The encoded protein is CASSLDRQETQYF. The variable domain in full, completed from reference TRBV7-2 and TRBJ2-5, reads GAGVSQSPSNKVTEKGKDVELRCDPISGHTALYWYRQSLGQGLEFLIYFQGNSAPDKSGLPSDRFSAERTGGSVSTLTIQRTQQEDSAVYLCASSLDRQETQYFGPGTRLLVL.

This clonotype was counted at least ten times. The rearrangement links TRBV29-1 to TRBJ2-5; no reliable D call. The length of the CDR3 is 14 residues. The germline CDR1 and CDR2 sequences are SQVTM and ANQGSEA. V lost 4 bases and J lost 5, with 17 bases in between. CDR3 residues: CSVVPGARRETQYF. The CDR3 DNA follows: TGCAGCGTTGTCCCCGGAGCAAGAAGGGAGACCCAGTACTTC.

This clonotype showed up just a few times. CDR3 region: CASSSRPGQGPPLHF. The CDR3 DNA is TGCGCCAGCAGCTCCAGGCCGGGACAGGGTCCACCCCTCCACTTT. This chain links TRBV5-1 with TRBJ1-6, with 9 nucleotides matching TRBD1. Germline V CDR1 and CDR2: SGHRS, YFSETQ. CDR3 length: 15 residues. Trimming took 3 bases from V and 11 from J; bases not matched to a gene: 9. The full variable domain, in which reference TRBV5-1 and TRBJ1-6 provide the parts outside the CDR3, is KAGVTQTPRYLIKTRGQQVTLSCSPISGHRSVSWYQQTPGQGLQFLFEYFSETQRNKGNFPGRFSGRQFSNSRSEMNVSTLELGDSALYLCASSSRPGQGPPLHFGNGTRLTVT.

There are a few counts of this clonotype. The chain combines TRBV4-1 with TRBJ1-2; D perhaps matches TRBD1 (6 bases). This CDR3 is built from 15 residues. Between the trimmed V and J ends, which lost 0 bases and 3 bases, there was a span of 11 bases. Germline CDR1 reads MGHRA; CDR2 reads YSYEKL. CDR3 sequence (DNA): TGCGCCAGCAGCCAAGATAGGGGGTTGGACTATGGCTACACCTTC. Protein product: CASSQDRGLDYGYTF.

This clonotype was recorded a few times. The V call is TRBV5-6, the J call TRBJ2-7; 7 bases are shared with TRBD1. The CDR3 length is 12 residues. The V gene end was trimmed by 4 bases and the J gene end by 5 bases; junction bases not matched to a gene: 3. Germline assignment: CDR1 SGHDT and CDR2 YYEEEE. CDR3 loop: CASSLTGNEQYV. The CDR3, as DNA: TGTGCCAGCAGCCTGACAGGGAACGAGCAGTACGTC.

This clonotype was seen a few times. The V gene is TRBV29-1, the J gene TRBJ1-1; no firm D call. The CDR3 is 12 residues long. The V and J ends lost 7 bases and 4 bases respectively, with 13 bases between them. Germline V lookup: CDR1 SQVTM, CDR2 ANQGSEA. CDR3 sequence reads: CSAGEFGTEAFF. As DNA, the CDR3 is TGCAGCGCTGGAGAGTTCGGCACTGAAGCTTTCTTT.

This clonotype showed up many times. The rearrangement joins TRBV5-1 to TRBJ2-5; perhaps TRBD1 as D (6 bases). There are 14 residues in the CDR3. V was trimmed by 3 bases and J by 6 bases, leaving 15 bases between them. Germline CDR1 SGHRS, CDR2 YFSETQ. CDR3 protein: CASSSGSGVQTQYF. The CDR3 bases are TGCGCCAGCAGCTCGGGTTCAGGGGTCCAGACCCAGTACTTC. The entire variable domain, with the rest obtained from reference TRBV5-1 and TRBJ2-5, is as follows: KAGVTQTPRYLIKTRGQQVTLSCSPISGHRSVSWYQQTPGQGLQFLFEYFSETQRNKGNFPGRFSGRQFSNSRSEMNVSTLELGDSALYLCASSSGSGVQTQYFGPGTRLLVL.

The chain has TRBV20-1 and TRBJ2-1, with TRBD2 matching 8 bases. The germline V gene encodes CDR1 DFQATT and CDR2 SNEGSKA (reference sequence). This CDR3 comprises 14 residues. V shed 6 bases and J 0 bases; nucleotides not matched to a gene: 4. The CDR3 region is CSARGGSSYNEQFF. For the CDR3, the DNA is TGCAGTGCCCGCGGGGGGAGCTCCTACAATGAGCAGTTCTTC.

This clonotype has a count of ten or more. The V and J genes are TRBV12-3 or TRBV12-4 and TRBJ2-5; D uncertain. Trimming pared 3 bases from V and 7 bases from J, leaving 9 bases between. This CDR3 region has 12 residues. CDR3 nucleotides: TGTGCCAGCAGTTTCATCATCACGACCCAGTACTTC. This encodes CASSFIITTQYF.

This clonotype was detected a few times. The rearrangement links TRBV7-3 to TRBJ2-5; 10 bases are a match to TRBD2. From germline, CDR1 is SGHTA and CDR2 FQGTGA. J was trimmed by 3 bases and V by 2 bases; bases with no gene match: 3. This CDR3 comprises 15 residues. For the CDR3, the DNA is TGTGCCAGCAGCTTATTCGGGACTAGCGAAGAGACCCAGTACTTC. Residues: CASSLFGTSEETQYF. Full variable domain (outside the CDR3, taken from reference TRBV7-3 and TRBJ2-5): GAGVSQTPSNKVTEKGKYVELRCDPISGHTALYWYRQSLGQGPEFLIYFQGTGAADDSGLPNDRFFAVRPEGSVSTLKIQRTERGDSAVYLCASSLFGTSEETQYFGPGTRLLVL.

This clonotype was detected a few times. V is TRBV6-2 or TRBV6-3 and J is TRBJ1-6; TRBD1 agrees at 7 bases. J gave up 9 bases and V 6 bases, and 8 bases lay outside the gene matches. Germline loops: CDR1 MNHEY, CDR2 SVGEGT. The CDR3 consists of 14 residues. The CDR3 protein is CASSATGDRSPLHF. The DNA of the CDR3 is TGTGCCAGCAGCGCCACAGGGGACCGTTCACCCCTCCACTTT.

This clonotype has a count of ten or more. The CDR3 DNA follows: TGTGCCAGCACCAGAAAGACAGGGGCTTCTAGCACTGAAGCTTTCTTT. It yields the protein CASTRKTGASSTEAFF. This rearrangement joins TRBV6-6 to TRBJ1-1, with 8 bases identical to TRBD1. The ends lost 7 bases at V and 4 bases at J; junction bases unmatched: 14. From germline, CDR1 is MNHNY and CDR2 SVGAGI (reference sequence). The CDR3 covers 16 residues.

V is TRBV29-1 and J is TRBJ2-5; perhaps TRBD1 as D (7 bases). The CDR3 is 15 amino acids. Trimming removed 2 bases at V and 5 bases at J, with 18 bases between. From germline, CDR1 is SQVTM and CDR2 ANQGSEA. The CDR3: CSVEWRQGGGETQYF. The DNA for the CDR3 is TGCAGCGTTGAATGGAGACAGGGAGGTGGGGAGACCCAGTACTTC.

In this sample, this clonotype turned up a few times. The chain links TRBV6-2 or TRBV6-3 to TRBJ2-1; 10 bases fit TRBD1. Germline CDR1 MNHEY, CDR2 SVGEGT. The trim removed 2 bases at V and 2 bases at J, leaving 0 bases unmatched. This CDR3 has 15 residues. In DNA, the CDR3 is TGTGCCAGCAGTTACGGGACAGGGGCCTACAATGAGCAGTTCTTC. Encoded protein: CASSYGTGAYNEQFF.

This clonotype came up many times. V and J are TRBV27 and TRBJ2-3; 10 nucleotides match TRBD2. CDR1 and CDR2 from the germline V gene are MNHEY and SMNVEV (reference sequence). The junction had 3 bases not matched to a gene; V was cut back by 5 bases and J by 4 bases. The CDR3 loop spans 14 amino acids. The CDR3 nucleotides are TGTGCCAGCAGTGAGCGGGGGGGCTCAGATACGCAGTATTTT. Its translation: CASSERGGSDTQYF.

Comment on this clonotype: A much more abundant neighbour one base away suggests this may be a read error. V gene TRBV6-6 combines with J gene TRBJ2-7, with D possibly being TRBD2 (6 bases). Germline CDR1 MNHNY, CDR2 SVGAGI (reference sequence). The length of the CDR3 is 16 residues. The CDR3 nucleotides are TGTGCCAGCAGTGGAGGGGCGGGGAGCCACTCCTACGGGCAGTACGTC. This gives the protein CASSGGAGSHSYGQYV.

This chain connects TRBV12-3 or TRBV12-4 to TRBJ2-5, with 9 bases fitting TRBD2. The CDR3 length is 16 residues. V was pared by 5 bases and J by 4 bases, with 11 bases of the junction left unmatched. CDR3 protein: CASSPISGGWGETQYF. The CDR3 DNA follows: TGTGCCAGCAGTCCCATTAGCGGGGGTTGGGGAGAGACCCAGTACTTC.

This clonotype was observed a handful of times. V gene TRBV5-1 combines with J gene TRBJ2-7, with 9 nucleotides matching TRBD2. The CDR3 runs 15 residues. After removal of 4 bases from V and 1 base from J, the junction contained 6 bases not matched to a gene. Germline-derived CDR1 and CDR2 are SGHRS and YFSETQ. CDR3 loop: CASSKSGGISYEQYV. The CDR3 nucleotides are TGCGCCAGCAGCAAAAGCGGGGGGATTTCCTACGAGCAGTACGTC.